This T cell receptor beta chain was retrieved from a study of blood T cells in healthy people across ages. Alongside a J-beta primer mix, a sample-barcoded 5' primer served in a second PCR lasting roughly 7 to 11 cycles. Each sample provided no less than 2.5 million CDR3-containing paired-end reads. TCRdb reprocessed the 5' RACE reads via MiXCR and lists one record per CDR3 protein. The sample has some 1.4 million distinct CDR3 sequences; 42% are singletons. The CDR3 has 13 amino acids. The germline CDR1 and CDR2 sequences are DFQATT and SNEGSKA (reference sequence). Sequencing was carried out using blood. The sequence came from a young woman in good health. V is TRBV20-1 and J is TRBJ2-5; 9 bases agree with TRBD2. The better agreement between TRBJ2-7 and the DNA end casts doubt on the J call. Here the CDR3 reads CSAADGLAREQYF. The CDR3 bases are TGCAGTGCTGCGGACGGACTAGCGCGCGAGCAGTACTTC.